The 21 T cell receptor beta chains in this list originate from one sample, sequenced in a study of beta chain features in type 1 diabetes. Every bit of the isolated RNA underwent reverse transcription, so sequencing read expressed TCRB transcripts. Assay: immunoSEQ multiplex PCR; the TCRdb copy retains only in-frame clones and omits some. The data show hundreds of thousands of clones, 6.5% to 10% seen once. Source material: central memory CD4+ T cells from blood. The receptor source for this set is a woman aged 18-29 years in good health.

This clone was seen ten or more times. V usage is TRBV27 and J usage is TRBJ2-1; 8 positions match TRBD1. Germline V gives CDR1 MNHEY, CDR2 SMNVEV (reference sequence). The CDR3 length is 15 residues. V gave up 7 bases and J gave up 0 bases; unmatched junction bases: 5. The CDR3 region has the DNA TGTGCCAGCACTCCCGGGACAGGCTCCTACAATGAGCAGTTCTTC. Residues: CASTPGTGSYNEQFF.

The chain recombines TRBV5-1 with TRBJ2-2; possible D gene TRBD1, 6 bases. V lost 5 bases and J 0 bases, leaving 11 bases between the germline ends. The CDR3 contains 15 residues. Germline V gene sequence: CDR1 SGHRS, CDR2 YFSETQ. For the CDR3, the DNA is TGCGCCAGCAGATCGGACAGAGCGAACACCGGGGAGCTGTTTTTT. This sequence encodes CASRSDRANTGELFF.

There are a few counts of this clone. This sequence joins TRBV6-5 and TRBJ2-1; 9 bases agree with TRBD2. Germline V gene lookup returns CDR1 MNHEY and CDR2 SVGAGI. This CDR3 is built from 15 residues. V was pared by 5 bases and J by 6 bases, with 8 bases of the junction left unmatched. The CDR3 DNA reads TGTGCCAGCAGTCGTTTCGGCGGGAGGGCCAATGAGCAGTTCTTC. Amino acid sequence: CASSRFGGRANEQFF.

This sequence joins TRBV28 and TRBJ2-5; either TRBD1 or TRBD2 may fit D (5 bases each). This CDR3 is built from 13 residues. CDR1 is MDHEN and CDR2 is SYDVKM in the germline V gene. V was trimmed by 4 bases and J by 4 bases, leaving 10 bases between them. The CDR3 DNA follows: TGTGCCAGCAGTTGGGGGAGTAGAGAGACCCAGTACTTC. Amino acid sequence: CASSWGSRETQYF.

The CDR3 is CASSRLQGTGANVLTF. The CDR3 bases are TGTGCCAGCAGCAGGTTGCAAGGAACTGGGGCCAACGTCCTGACTTTC. The chain carries TRBV14 and TRBJ2-6; D unresolved. The length of the CDR3 is 16 residues. Germline values: CDR1 SGHDN, CDR2 FVKESK. V lost 5 bases and J 2 bases, leaving 13 bases between the germline ends.

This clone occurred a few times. Here the CDR3 DNA reads TGTGCCAGCAGTTACTCGATCTCTGGGGCCAACGTCCTGACTTTC. It specifies CASSYSISGANVLTF. The chain links TRBV6-5 to TRBJ2-6; D call uncertain. The CDR3 has 15 residues. V lost 0 bases to trimming and J lost 0 bases, with 3 bases between them. Germline lookup yields CDR1 MNHEY and CDR2 SVGAGI.

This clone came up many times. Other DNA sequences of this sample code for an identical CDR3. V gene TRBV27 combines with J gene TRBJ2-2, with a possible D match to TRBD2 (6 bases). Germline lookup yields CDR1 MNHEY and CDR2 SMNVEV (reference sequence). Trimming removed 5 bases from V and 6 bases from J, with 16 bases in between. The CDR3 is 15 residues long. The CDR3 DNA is TGTGCCAGCAGTATCCGGGACTCCGGGCCCGGGGAGCTGTTTTTT. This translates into CASSIRDSGPGELFF.

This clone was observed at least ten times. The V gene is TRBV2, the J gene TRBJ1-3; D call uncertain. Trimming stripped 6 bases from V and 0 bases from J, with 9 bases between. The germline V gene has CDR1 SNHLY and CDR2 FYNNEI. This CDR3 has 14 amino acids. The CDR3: CASRKRDSGNTIYF. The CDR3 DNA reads TGTGCCAGCAGAAAGAGAGACTCTGGAAACACCATATATTTT.

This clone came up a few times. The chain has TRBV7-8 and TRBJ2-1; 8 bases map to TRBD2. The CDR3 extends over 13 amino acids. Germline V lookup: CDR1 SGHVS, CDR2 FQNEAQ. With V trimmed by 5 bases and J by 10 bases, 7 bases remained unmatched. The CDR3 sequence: CASSPPSGLEQFF. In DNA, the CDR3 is TGTGCCAGCAGCCCGCCTAGCGGGCTCGAGCAGTTCTTC.

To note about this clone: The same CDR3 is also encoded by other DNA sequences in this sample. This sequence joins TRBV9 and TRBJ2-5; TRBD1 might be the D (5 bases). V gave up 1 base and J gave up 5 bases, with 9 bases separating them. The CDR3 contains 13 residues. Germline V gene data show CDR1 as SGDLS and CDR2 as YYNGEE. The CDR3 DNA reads TGTGCCAGCAGCGTAATGGGGCCGGAGACCCAGTACTTC. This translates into CASSVMGPETQYF.

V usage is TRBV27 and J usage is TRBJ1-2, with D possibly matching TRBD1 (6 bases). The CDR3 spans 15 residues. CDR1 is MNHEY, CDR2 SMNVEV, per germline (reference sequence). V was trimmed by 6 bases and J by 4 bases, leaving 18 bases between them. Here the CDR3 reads CASSPMWGAGYGYTF. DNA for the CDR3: TGTGCCAGCAGCCCCATGTGGGGGGCTGGCTATGGCTACACCTTC.

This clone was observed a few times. The CDR3: CASSRRLAGDTGELFF. CDR3 DNA sequence: TGCGCCAGCAGCCGTCGACTAGCGGGCGACACCGGGGAGCTGTTTTTT. The V call is TRBV4-3, the J call TRBJ2-2; 10 nucleotides align to TRBD2. The germline V gene has CDR1 LGHNA and CDR2 YSLEER. This CDR3 spans 16 amino acids. V gave up 4 bases and J gave up 3 bases; unmatched junction bases: 5.

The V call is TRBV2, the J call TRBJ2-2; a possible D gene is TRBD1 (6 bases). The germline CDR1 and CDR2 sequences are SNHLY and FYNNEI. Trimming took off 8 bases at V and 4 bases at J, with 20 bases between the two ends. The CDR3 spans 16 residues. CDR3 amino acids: CASAMGAGRGTGELFF. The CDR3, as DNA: TGTGCCAGCGCCATGGGTGCCGGCAGGGGCACCGGGGAGCTGTTTTTT.

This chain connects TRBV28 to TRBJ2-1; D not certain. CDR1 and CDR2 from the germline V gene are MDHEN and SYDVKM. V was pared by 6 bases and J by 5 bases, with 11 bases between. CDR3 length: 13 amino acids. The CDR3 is CASSRTVHNEQFF. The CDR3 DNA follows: TGTGCCAGCAGCCGGACCGTACACAATGAGCAGTTCTTC.

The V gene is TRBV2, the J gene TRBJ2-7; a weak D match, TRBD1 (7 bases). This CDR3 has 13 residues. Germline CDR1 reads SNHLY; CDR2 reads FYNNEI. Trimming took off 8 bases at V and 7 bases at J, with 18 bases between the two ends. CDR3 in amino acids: CASGGTVPGEQYF. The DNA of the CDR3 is TGTGCCAGCGGGGGGACAGTTCCTGGGGAGCAGTACTTC.

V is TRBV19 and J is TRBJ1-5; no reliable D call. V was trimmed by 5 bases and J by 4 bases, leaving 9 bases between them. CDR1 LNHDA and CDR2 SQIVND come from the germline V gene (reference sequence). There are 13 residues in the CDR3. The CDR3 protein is CASSAMGNQPQHF. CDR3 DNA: TGTGCCAGTAGTGCGATGGGGAATCAGCCCCAGCATTTT.

Here the CDR3 DNA reads TGTGCCAGCAGCTTGGCTGGTAGCGGGAGAAGTGAGACCCAGTACTTC. Amino acids: CASSLAGSGRSETQYF. The gene calls are TRBV5-4 and TRBJ2-5; 9 bases match TRBD2. Germline CDR1 is SGHNT and CDR2 is YYREEE (reference sequence). CDR3 length equals 16 residues. V was clipped by 0 bases and J by 5 bases; unmatched bases: 8. The variable domain in full, with the rest retrieved from reference TRBV5-4 and TRBJ2-5, is ETGVTQSPTHLIKTRGQQVTLRCSSQSGHNTVSWYQQALGQGPQFIFQYYREEENGRGNFPPRFSGLQFPNYSSELNVNALELDDSALYLCASSLAGSGRSETQYFGPGTRLLVL.

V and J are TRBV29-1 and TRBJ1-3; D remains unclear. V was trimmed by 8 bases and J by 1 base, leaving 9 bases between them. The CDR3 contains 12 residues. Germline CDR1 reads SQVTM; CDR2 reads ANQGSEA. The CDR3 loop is CSYKSSGNTIYF. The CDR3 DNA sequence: TGCAGCTACAAGAGTTCTGGAAACACCATATATTTT.

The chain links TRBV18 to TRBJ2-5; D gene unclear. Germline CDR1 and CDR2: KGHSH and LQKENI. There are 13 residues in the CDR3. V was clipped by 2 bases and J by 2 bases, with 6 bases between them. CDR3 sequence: CASSPNRQETQYF. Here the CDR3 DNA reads TGTGCCAGCTCACCAAACAGACAAGAGACCCAGTACTTC.

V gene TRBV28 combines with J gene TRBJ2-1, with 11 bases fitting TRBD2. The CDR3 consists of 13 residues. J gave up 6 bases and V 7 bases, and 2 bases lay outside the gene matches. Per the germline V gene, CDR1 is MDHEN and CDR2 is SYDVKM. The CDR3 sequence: CASIAGGFNEQFF. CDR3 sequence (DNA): TGTGCCAGCATAGCGGGAGGGTTCAATGAGCAGTTCTTC.

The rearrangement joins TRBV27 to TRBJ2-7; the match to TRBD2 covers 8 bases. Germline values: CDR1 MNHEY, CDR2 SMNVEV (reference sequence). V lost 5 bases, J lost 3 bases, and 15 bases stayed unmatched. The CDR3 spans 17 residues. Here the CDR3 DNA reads TGTGCCAGCAGTCCAGCCTCCGGGACTAGGGTTTACTACGAGCAGTACTTC. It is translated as CASSPASGTRVYYEQYF.